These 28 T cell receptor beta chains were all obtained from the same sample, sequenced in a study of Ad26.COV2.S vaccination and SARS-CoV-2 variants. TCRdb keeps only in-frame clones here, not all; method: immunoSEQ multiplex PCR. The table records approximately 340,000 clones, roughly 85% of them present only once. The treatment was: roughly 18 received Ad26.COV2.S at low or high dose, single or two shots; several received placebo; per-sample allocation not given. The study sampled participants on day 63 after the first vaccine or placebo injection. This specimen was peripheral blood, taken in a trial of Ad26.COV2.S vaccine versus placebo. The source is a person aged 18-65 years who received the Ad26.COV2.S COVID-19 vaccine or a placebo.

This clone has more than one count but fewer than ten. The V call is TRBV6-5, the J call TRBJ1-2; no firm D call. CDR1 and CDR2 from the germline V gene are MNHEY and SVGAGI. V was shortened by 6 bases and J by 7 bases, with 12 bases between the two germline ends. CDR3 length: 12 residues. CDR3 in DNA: TGTGCCAGCAGACCCCTGAGTAGTGGCTACACCTTC. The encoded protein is CASRPLSSGYTF.

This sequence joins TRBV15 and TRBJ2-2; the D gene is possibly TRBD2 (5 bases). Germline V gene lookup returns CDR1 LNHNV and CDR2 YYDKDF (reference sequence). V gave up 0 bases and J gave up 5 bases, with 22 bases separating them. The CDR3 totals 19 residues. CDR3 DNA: TGTGCCACCAGCAGAGACCTGGCAGAGATAAGGGAGCGAACCGGGGAGCTGTTTTTT. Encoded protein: CATSRDLAEIRERTGELFF.

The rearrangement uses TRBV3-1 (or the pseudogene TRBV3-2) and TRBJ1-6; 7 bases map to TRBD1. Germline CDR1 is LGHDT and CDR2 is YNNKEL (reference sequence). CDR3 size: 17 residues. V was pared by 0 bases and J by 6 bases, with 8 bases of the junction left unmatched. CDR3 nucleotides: TGTGCCAGCAGCCAAGAAGGCAGGGGGTATCCTAATTCACCCCTCCACTTT. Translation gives CASSQEGRGYPNSPLHF.

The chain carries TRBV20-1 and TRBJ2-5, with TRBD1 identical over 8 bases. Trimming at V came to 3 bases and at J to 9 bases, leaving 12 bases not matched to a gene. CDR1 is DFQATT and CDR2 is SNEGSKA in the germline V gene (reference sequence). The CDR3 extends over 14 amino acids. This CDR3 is CSASPGQARLSQYF. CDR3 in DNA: TGCAGTGCTAGTCCGGGACAGGCGAGATTATCCCAGTACTTC.

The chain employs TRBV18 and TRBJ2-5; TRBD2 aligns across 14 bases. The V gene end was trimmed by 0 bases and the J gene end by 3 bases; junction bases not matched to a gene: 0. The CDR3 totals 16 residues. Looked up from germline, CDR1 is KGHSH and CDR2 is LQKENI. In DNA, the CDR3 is TGTGCCAGCTCACCACCGGGACTAGCGGGGGAAGAGACCCAGTACTTC. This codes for CASSPPGLAGEETQYF.

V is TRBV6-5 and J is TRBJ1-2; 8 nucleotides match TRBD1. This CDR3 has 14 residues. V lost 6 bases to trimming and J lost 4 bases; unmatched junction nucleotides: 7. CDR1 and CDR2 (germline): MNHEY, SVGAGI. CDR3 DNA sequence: TGTGCCAGCAGACTCGGACAGGGAGCCTATGGCTACACCTTC. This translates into CASRLGQGAYGYTF.

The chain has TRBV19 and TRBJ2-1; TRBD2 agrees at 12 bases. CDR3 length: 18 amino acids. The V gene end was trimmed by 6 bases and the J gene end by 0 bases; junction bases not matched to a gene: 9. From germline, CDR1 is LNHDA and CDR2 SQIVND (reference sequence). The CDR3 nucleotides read TGTGCCAGTAGCTCGACTAGCGGGAGTAAATCCTCCTACAATGAGCAGTTCTTC. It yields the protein CASSSTSGSKSSYNEQFF.

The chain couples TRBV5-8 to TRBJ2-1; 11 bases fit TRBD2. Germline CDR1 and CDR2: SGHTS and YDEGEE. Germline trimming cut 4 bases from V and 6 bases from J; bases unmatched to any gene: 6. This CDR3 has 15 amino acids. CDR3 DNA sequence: TGTGCCAGCAGCACTAGCGGGAGACTCTTCAATGAGCAGTTCTTC. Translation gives CASSTSGRLFNEQFF.

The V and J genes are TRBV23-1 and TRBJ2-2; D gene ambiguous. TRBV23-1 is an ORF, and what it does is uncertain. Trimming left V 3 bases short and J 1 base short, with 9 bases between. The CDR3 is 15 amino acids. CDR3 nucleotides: TGCGCCAGCAGTCATGGTAGGAAGAACACCGGGGAGCTGTTTTTT. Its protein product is CASSHGRKNTGELFF.

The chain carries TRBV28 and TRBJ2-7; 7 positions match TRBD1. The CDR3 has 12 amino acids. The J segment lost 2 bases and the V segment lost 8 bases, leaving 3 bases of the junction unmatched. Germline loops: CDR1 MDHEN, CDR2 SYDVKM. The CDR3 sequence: CASGQVAYEQYF. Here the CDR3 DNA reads TGTGCCAGCGGACAGGTAGCCTACGAGCAGTACTTC.

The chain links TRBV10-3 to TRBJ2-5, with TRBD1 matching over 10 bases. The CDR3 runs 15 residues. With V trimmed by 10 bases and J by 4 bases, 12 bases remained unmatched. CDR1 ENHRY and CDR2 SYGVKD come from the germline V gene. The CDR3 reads CATQWSGTGVETQYF. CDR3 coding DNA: TGTGCCACCCAGTGGTCCGGGACAGGGGTAGAGACCCAGTACTTC.

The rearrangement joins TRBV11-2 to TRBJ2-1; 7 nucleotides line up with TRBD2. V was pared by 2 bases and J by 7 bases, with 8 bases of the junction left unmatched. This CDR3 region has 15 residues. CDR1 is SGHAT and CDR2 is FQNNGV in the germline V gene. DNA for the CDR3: TGTGCCAGCAGCTTATCTAGCGGAGGCGGGAATGAGCAGTTCTTC. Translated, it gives CASSLSSGGGNEQFF.

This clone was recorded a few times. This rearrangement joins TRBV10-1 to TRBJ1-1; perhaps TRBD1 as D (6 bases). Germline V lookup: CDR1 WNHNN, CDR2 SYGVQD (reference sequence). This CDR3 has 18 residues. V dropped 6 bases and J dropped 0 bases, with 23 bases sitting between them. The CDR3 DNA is TGCGCCAGCAGCGCCCCCCGGGGGGCGCGGGTCGTGAACACTGAAGCTTTCTTT. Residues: CASSAPRGARVVNTEAFF.

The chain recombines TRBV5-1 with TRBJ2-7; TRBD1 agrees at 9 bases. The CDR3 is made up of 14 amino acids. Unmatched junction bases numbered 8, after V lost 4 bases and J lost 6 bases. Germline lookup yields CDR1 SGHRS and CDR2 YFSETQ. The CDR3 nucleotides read TGCGCCAGCAGCGCTGGGACAGGGCGCTTCGAGCAGTACTTC. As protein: CASSAGTGRFEQYF. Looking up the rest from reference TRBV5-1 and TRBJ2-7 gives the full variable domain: KAGVTQTPRYLIKTRGQQVTLSCSPISGHRSVSWYQQTPGQGLQFLFEYFSETQRNKGNFPGRFSGRQFSNSRSEMNVSTLELGDSALYLCASSAGTGRFEQYFGPGTRLTVT.

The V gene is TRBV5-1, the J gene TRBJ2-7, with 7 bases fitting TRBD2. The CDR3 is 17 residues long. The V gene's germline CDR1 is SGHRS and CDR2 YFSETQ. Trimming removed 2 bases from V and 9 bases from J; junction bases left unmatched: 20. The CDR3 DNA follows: TGCGCCAGCAGCTTAGCAATAGTGAGCGGGATCAGAACGGTGCAGTACTTC. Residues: CASSLAIVSGIRTVQYF. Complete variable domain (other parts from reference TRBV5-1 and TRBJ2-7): KAGVTQTPRYLIKTRGQQVTLSCSPISGHRSVSWYQQTPGQGLQFLFEYFSETQRNKGNFPGRFSGRQFSNSRSEMNVSTLELGDSALYLCASSLAIVSGIRTVQYFGPGTRLTVT.

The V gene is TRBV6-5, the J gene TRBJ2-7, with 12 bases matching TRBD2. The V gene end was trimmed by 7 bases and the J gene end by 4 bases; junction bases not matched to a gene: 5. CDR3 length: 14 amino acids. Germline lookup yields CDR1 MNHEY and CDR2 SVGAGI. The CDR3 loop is CASTGLAGFYEQYF. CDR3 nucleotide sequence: TGTGCCAGCACAGGACTAGCGGGGTTTTACGAGCAGTACTTC.

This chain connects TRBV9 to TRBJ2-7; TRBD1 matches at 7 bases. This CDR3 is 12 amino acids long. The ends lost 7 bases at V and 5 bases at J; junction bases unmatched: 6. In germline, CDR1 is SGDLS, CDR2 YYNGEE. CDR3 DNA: TGTGCCAGCGGCACAGGGGACCACGAGCAGTACTTC. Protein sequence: CASGTGDHEQYF.

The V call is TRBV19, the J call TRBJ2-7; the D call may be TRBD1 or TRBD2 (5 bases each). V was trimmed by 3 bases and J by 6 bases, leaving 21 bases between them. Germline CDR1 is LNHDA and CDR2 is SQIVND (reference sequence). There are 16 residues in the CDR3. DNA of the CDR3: TGTGCCAGTAGTATTACGTATTCGGGGACGTTAAGCGAGCAGTACTTC. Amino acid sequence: CASSITYSGTLSEQYF.

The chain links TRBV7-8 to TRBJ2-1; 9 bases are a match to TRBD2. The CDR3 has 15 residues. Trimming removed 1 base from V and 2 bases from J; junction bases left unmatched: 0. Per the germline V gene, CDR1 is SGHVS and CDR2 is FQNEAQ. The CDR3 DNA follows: TGTGCCAGCAGCTTAGTAGCGGGAGCCTACAATGAGCAGTTCTTC. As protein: CASSLVAGAYNEQFF.

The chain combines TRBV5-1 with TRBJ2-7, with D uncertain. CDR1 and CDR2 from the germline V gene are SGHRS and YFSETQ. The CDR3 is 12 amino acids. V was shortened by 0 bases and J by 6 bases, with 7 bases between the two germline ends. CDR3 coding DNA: TGCGCCAGCAGCTTGGGGACGGGCGAGCAGTACTTC. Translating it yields CASSLGTGEQYF.

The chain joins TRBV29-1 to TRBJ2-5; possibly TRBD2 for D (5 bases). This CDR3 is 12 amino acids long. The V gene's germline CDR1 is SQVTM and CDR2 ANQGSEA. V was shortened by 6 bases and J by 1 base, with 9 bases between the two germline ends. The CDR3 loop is CSVSGLQETQYF. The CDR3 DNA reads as TGCAGCGTCAGCGGTCTCCAAGAGACCCAGTACTTC.

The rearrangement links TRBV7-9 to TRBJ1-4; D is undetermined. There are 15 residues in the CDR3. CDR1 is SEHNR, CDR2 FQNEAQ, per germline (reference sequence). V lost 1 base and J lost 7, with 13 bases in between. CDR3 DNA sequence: TGTGCCAGCAGCTTAGTTCTGGCCGGTGGTGAAAAACTGTTTTTT. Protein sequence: CASSLVLAGGEKLFF.

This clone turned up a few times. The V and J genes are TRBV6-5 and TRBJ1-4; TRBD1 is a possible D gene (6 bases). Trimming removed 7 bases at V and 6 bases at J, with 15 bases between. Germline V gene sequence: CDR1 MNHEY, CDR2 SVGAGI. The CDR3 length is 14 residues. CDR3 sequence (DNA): TGTGCCAGCACACGGGCAGGGGCAGATGAAAAACTGTTTTTT. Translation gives CASTRAGADEKLFF.

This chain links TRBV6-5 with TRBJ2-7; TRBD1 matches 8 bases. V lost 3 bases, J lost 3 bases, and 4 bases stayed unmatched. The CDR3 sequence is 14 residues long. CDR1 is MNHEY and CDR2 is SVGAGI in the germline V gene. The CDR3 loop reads CASSYVQGVYEQYF. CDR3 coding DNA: TGTGCCAGCAGTTATGTACAGGGGGTCTACGAGCAGTACTTC.

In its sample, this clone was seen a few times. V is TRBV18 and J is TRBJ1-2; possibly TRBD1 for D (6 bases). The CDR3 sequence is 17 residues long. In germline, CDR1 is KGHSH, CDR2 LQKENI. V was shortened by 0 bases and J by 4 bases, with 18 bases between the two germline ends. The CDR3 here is CASSPPGFGGRSYGYTF. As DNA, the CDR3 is TGTGCCAGCTCACCACCGGGTTTCGGGGGGCGAAGCTATGGCTACACCTTC.

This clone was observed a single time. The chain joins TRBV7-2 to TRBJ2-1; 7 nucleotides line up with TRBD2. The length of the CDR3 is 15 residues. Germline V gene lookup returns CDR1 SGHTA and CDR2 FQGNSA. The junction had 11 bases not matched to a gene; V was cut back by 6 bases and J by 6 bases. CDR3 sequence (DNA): TGTGCCAGCAGTCTTAGCGGGCCCTTGTCCAATGAGCAGTTCTTC. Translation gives CASSLSGPLSNEQFF.

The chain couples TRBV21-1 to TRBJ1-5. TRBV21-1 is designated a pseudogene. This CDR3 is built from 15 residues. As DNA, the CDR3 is TGTGCCAGCAGCAAACGGGGCGGTAGCAATCAGCCCCAGCATTTT. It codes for CASSKRGGSNQPQHF.

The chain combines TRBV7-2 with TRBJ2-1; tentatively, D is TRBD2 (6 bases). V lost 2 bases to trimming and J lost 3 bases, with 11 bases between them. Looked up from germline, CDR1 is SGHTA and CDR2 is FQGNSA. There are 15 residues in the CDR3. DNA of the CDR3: TGTGCCAGCAGCTTAAAGGCTAGCGACTACAATGAGCAGTTCTTC. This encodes CASSLKASDYNEQFF.